Here is one T cell receptor beta chain with its context. Its cognate antigen has yet to be identified. It has no much larger one-base neighbor in the sample; base qualities were not kept. The data are from a study of molecular identifiers for immune sequencing clone quantification (dated by TCRdb to between 2018 and 2020). Background for the entire study: For a replicate experiment, RNA from 20,000 or 100,000 naive CD8 T cells was divided into five aliquots, and four of the five aliquots were sequenced. This methods study used CD8 T cells to benchmark TCR RNA copy counting and molecular-identifier clustering-based TCR repertoire sequencing (MIDCIRS).

Overall study outcomes, separate from this receptor: The naive libraries included spiked-in Jurkat TCR RNA (approximately ten copies' worth), and this RNA is not part of the donor repertoire. About 3.1 recovered TCR RNA copies per cell were obtained by modeling, versus about 10 by digital PCR, implying a capture efficiency of about 30%. Identical TCR molecules sharing a barcode could cause highly expanded clone sizes to be underestimated. A single cell's worth of spiked-in Jurkat TCR RNA was reported detectable even among one million naive CD8 T cells. In CMV-specific effector cells, over 99% of molecules were held by clones above 20 RNA copies, whereas under 1% of molecules were held by such clones in naive cells. Without barcode sub-clustering, chimeric consensus sequences inflated TCR diversity; chimeras reached as high as 47%.

Libraries of naive CD8 T cells were built from anywhere between about 18,000 and 1,000,000 sorted cells, with 10%, 30% or 50% of the purified RNA used. Naive CD8 T cells were FACS-sorted as CD8+CD4-CCR7+CD45RA+ on a BD FACSAria II into RLT Plus buffer. Detection sensitivity was tested by spiking Jurkat RNA equal to fewer than twelve TCR copies' worth into samples containing roughly 17,000-1,100,000 naive CD8 T cells. Enrichment of CD8 T cells was done with RosetteSep CD8+ T Cell Enrichment Cocktail plus Ficoll-Paque, and ACK red cell lysis came afterward. Inclusive of the bounding cysteine and phenylalanine, the CDR3 is 13 residues long. Only the CDR3 part of the read is kept: 39 bases, read in frame from the first base. Preparation of the library involved PCR. The listed sequencing device is NextSeq 500. Bulk TCR libraries were made following a previously described method, with the TCR primers given in Table S5. Total RNA was purified with the Qiagen AllPrep DNA/RNA kit. Before any analysis, reads coming from multiple sequencing runs of the same library were combined into one pool. The original pipeline was this. Reads were retained only if the reads had an exact TCR constant sequence, and the retained reads were trimmed to 150 nt and grouped according to their 12-nt molecular barcodes. Reads in each barcode group were sub-clustered using a 15% Levenshtein threshold, and a quality-weighted consensus sequence was built for each RNA molecule. Non-functional sequences were excluded, and lower-count sequences lying one edit away from another sequence were also excluded. Based on fitting two negative binomial distributions, any barcode sub-cluster with under 20% of the maximum read count was discarded. The raw public data were reprocessed by TCRdb itself: fastp quality trimming at Q25, MiXCR clonotype calling, in-frame beta chains only. CDR3 protein duplicates are merged, each entry listing the most common genes and DNA. It is TCRdb's table, rather than the study itself, that gives the V and J calls and clone size. The sample profile shows some 590,000 distinct CDR3 sequences; 25% of them were found once. 0.78% of the sample goes to the ten largest clones.

The sample taken for sequencing was naive CD8+ T cells from blood, with Jurkat cell RNA spiked in. The sample's cell subset or site label is to be understood as: FACS-sorted CD8+CD4-CCR7+CD45RA+ naive T cells. This chain joins TRBV21-1 to TRBJ1-6. TRBV21-1 is shown as a pseudogene. The TCR sequence derives from a human donor in good health. Some libraries in this study had Jurkat cell RNA spiked in. For the CDR3, the sequence is CASSKVVDSPLHF. The base sequence is TGTGCCAGCAGCAAAGTAGTCGATTCACCCCTCCACTTT.